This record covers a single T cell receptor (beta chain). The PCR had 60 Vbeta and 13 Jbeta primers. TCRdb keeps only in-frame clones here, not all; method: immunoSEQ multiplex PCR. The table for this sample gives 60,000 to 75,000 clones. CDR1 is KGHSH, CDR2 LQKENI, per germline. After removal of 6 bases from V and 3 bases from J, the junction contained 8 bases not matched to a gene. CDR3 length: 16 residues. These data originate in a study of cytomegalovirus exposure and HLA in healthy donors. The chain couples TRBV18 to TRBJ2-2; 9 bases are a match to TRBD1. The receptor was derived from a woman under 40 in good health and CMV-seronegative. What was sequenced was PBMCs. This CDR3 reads CASSHTGGRDTGELFF. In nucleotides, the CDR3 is TGTGCCAGCTCGCACACAGGGGGCCGGGACACCGGGGAGCTGTTTTTT.